Each of the 11 T cell receptor beta chains below was sequenced from the same sample in a study of control samples from healthy donors and cancer patients. Generated by immunoSEQ multiplex PCR, the TCRdb table keeps only in-frame clones and is missing some. Of around 130,000 clones listed, about 88% are singletons. Sequenced sample: blood. The receptors were gathered from a man between 50 and 59 years old in good health.

As for this clone: Other DNA sequences from this sample encode an identical CDR3 as well. The chain couples TRBV28 to TRBJ1-5; D gene ambiguous. V was clipped by 3 bases and J by 2 bases, with 5 bases between them. The V gene's germline CDR1 is MDHEN and CDR2 SYDVKM. The CDR3 extends over 13 amino acids. In nucleotides, the CDR3 is TGTGCCAGCAGTTTGGACGGCAATCAGCCCCAGCATTTT. Translating gives CASSLDGNQPQHF.

The V call is TRBV4-1, the J call TRBJ2-1, with 9 bases that match TRBD2. The CDR3 loop spans 15 amino acids. Trimming cost V 3 bases and J 4 bases; bases outside gene matches: 4. Germline CDR1 MGHRA, CDR2 YSYEKL. Here the CDR3 reads CASSQLLAGYNEQFF. For the CDR3, the DNA is TGCGCCAGCAGCCAGTTACTAGCGGGTTACAATGAGCAGTTCTTC.

This chain joins TRBV4-1 and TRBJ1-5, with TRBD1 matching over 9 bases. From germline, CDR1 is MGHRA and CDR2 YSYEKL. This CDR3 spans 19 amino acids. V lost 1 base and J lost 1; bases outside the gene matches: 11. CDR3 bases: TGCGCCAGCAGCCAAGGGATAGGACAGGGGTCAGGCAGCAATCAGCCCCAGCATTTT. Protein: CASSQGIGQGSGSNQPQHF.

The chain joins TRBV2 to TRBJ1-5; D may be TRBD1 (6 bases). Germline V gene lookup returns CDR1 SNHLY and CDR2 FYNNEI. V lost 2 bases and J lost 3, with 11 bases in between. This CDR3 has 15 amino acids. Written as DNA, the CDR3 is TGTGCCAGCAGTGAATCGACAGGATTCAATCAGCCCCAGCATTTT. Encoded protein: CASSESTGFNQPQHF.

The chain has TRBV11-2 and TRBJ1-4; no clear D. Per germline, CDR1 SGHAT and CDR2 FQNNGV. Trimming cost V 1 base and J 12 bases, with 15 bases left between them. There are 14 residues in the CDR3. The CDR3 loop is CASSLAFGGAELFF. For the CDR3, the DNA is TGTGCCAGCAGCTTAGCCTTCGGCGGCGCGGAACTGTTTTTT.

The CDR3 region has the DNA TGTGCCAGCAGACCAATAGCGGGGGGGCAGAGAAATGAGCAGTTCTTC. Its protein product is CASRPIAGGQRNEQFF. The chain employs TRBV2 and TRBJ2-1; 11 nucleotides line up with TRBD2. The junction had 11 bases not matched to a gene; V was cut back by 6 bases and J by 7 bases. This CDR3 comprises 16 residues. Germline-derived CDR1 and CDR2 are SNHLY and FYNNEI.

V is TRBV24-1 and J is TRBJ1-3, with D uncertain. Trimming cost V 2 bases and J 0 bases, with 1 base left between them. Germline assignment: CDR1 KGHDR and CDR2 SFDVKD. This CDR3 is 13 amino acids long. CDR3 DNA: TGTGCCACCAGTGATTACTCTGGAAACACCATATATTTT. Its protein product is CATSDYSGNTIYF.

The V and J genes are TRBV9 and TRBJ1-2; no reliable D call. The CDR3 length is 14 residues. V was cut by 2 bases and J by 11 bases, with 19 bases left in between. Germline loops: CDR1 SGDLS, CDR2 YYNGEE. The CDR3 region has the DNA TGTGCCAGCAGCGTGGAAAGGTCGTCGGCAGTTTACACCTTC. Encoded protein: CASSVERSSAVYTF.

This chain joins TRBV5-1 and TRBJ2-1; 8 bases are a match to TRBD1. The CDR3 is 15 amino acids. Germline CDR1 reads SGHRS; CDR2 reads YFSETQ. J gave up 2 bases and V 4 bases, and 5 bases lay outside the gene matches. CDR3 in DNA: TGCGCCAGCAGCGACGACAGGGGCGCCTACAATGAGCAGTTCTTC. Translated: CASSDDRGAYNEQFF.

The chain links TRBV7-9 to TRBJ2-1; 11 bases fit TRBD2. J lost 4 bases, V lost 4 bases, and 3 bases had no gene match. The V gene's germline CDR1 is SEHNR and CDR2 FQNEAQ (reference sequence). This CDR3 has 15 amino acids. The CDR3 sequence is CASSSGTSGYNEQFF. CDR3 coding DNA: TGTGCCAGCAGCTCCGGGACTAGCGGATACAATGAGCAGTTCTTC.

The chain carries TRBV7-8 and TRBJ1-2; 9 bases map to TRBD1. Germline CDR1 reads SGHVS; CDR2 reads FQNEAQ. The CDR3 runs 15 residues. Unmatched junction bases numbered 3, after V lost 0 bases and J lost 4 bases. The CDR3 DNA reads as TGTGCCAGCAGCTTAGCCCCGGGACAGGGCTATGGCTACACCTTC. Translation gives CASSLAPGQGYGYTF. Together with reference TRBV7-8 and TRBJ1-2, the CDR3 gives the full variable domain: GAGVSQSPRYKVAKRGQDVALRCDPISGHVSLFWYQQALGQGPEFLTYFQNEAQLDKSGLPSDRFFAERPEGSVSTLKIQRTQQEDSAVYLCASSLAPGQGYGYTFGSGTRLTVV.